This passage covers 22 T cell receptor beta chains from one sample sequenced in a study of T cells after yellow fever vaccination. TCRdb re-derived calls from the 5' RACE reads in MiXCR, one entry per CDR3 protein. The sample has some 290,000 distinct CDR3 sequences, roughly 10% seen once. Sequences were derived from CD4+ T cells sorted from PBMCs, sampled 45 days after the yellow fever booster vaccination. The receptor set was obtained from a man aged 18 to 29 who received the YFV17D yellow fever vaccine.

The J gene is TRBJ2-2, the V gene TRBV3-1; D tentatively reads TRBD1 or TRBD2 (5 bases each). V dropped 4 bases and J dropped 6 bases, with 12 bases sitting between them. The CDR3 length is 14 residues. The germline V gene encodes CDR1 LGHDT and CDR2 YNNKEL (reference sequence). CDR3 DNA sequence: TGTGCCAGCAGCCGAATAGAGGGGTCCGGGGAGCTGTTTTTT. This encodes CASSRIEGSGELFF.

J is TRBJ2-2 and V is TRBV6-2 or TRBV6-3; 8 nucleotides agree with TRBD1. The junction had 7 bases not matched to a gene; V was cut back by 6 bases and J by 4 bases. The CDR3 has 15 residues. In germline, CDR1 is MNHEY, CDR2 SVGEGT. DNA for the CDR3: TGTGCCAGCAGCCCAGGGGGCCGGGTCACCGGGGAGCTGTTTTTT. Translating it yields CASSPGGRVTGELFF.

This clonotype was observed a few times. The rearrangement joins TRBV24-1 to TRBJ2-1; D may be TRBD2 (5 bases). V was pared by 8 bases and J by 6 bases, with 7 bases between. The CDR3 runs 11 residues. Germline V gene lookup returns CDR1 KGHDR and CDR2 SFDVKD. The DNA of the CDR3 is TGTGCCACCACTCGGGGCAATGAGCAGTTCTTC. This encodes CATTRGNEQFF.

The chain couples TRBV24-1 to TRBJ2-2, with D perhaps matching TRBD1 or TRBD2 (5 bases each). Germline values: CDR1 KGHDR, CDR2 SFDVKD. Trimming pared 4 bases from V and 7 bases from J, leaving 15 bases between. This CDR3 is built from 15 residues. The CDR3 loop is CATSEGVLGGGELFF. DNA for the CDR3: TGTGCCACCAGTGAGGGGGTACTTGGAGGCGGGGAGCTGTTTTTT.

V usage is TRBV7-2 and J usage is TRBJ2-2, with D hard to call. This CDR3 has 17 residues. V shed 4 bases and J shed 0 bases, with 15 bases lying between them. From germline, CDR1 is SGHTA and CDR2 FQGNSA. The CDR3 DNA sequence: TGTGCCAGCAGCTACCGCGGCTCAGACCCGAACACCGGGGAGCTGTTTTTT. Its translation: CASSYRGSDPNTGELFF.

This clonotype has a handful of counts. The rearrangement uses TRBV20-1 and TRBJ1-4; D not resolved. CDR3 size: 14 residues. V was cut by 3 bases and J by 7 bases, with 15 bases left in between. Germline loops: CDR1 DFQATT, CDR2 SNEGSKA (reference sequence). CDR3 sequence reads: CSARVVPRGEKLFF. The CDR3, as DNA: TGCAGTGCTAGGGTTGTTCCGCGGGGTGAAAAACTGTTTTTT.

Ten or more counts support this clonotype. The V call is TRBV6-1, the J call TRBJ1-2; D is undetermined. Germline V gives CDR1 MNHNS, CDR2 SASEGT. This CDR3 region has 14 residues. Deletions cut 7 bases from V and 4 bases from J, with 16 bases between. The CDR3 DNA reads as TGTGCCAGCATCCGCCGCGACAAGACCTATGGCTACACCTTC. Encoded protein: CASIRRDKTYGYTF.

V is TRBV20-1 and J is TRBJ2-1; D might be TRBD1 or TRBD2, each matching 5 bases. Looked up from germline, CDR1 is DFQATT and CDR2 is SNEGSKA (reference sequence). The CDR3 has 14 residues. Trimming took off 0 bases at V and 6 bases at J, with 12 bases between the two ends. The CDR3 here is CSARDIGAGNEQFF. CDR3 coding DNA: TGCAGTGCTAGAGATATCGGGGCCGGCAATGAGCAGTTCTTC.

This clonotype was counted a few times. V gene TRBV29-1 combines with J gene TRBJ2-3, with D hard to call. This CDR3 is built from 13 residues. The germline gives CDR1 SQVTM, CDR2 ANQGSEA. Trimming removed 4 bases from V and 0 bases from J, with 8 bases in between. For the CDR3, the DNA is TGCAGCGTTGCGAGATTTAGCACAGATACGCAGTATTTT. Translating it yields CSVARFSTDTQYF.

The chain joins TRBV3-1 to TRBJ2-6, with no clear D. This CDR3 spans 15 amino acids. V lost 8 bases, J lost 0 bases, and 11 bases lay in between. The germline CDR1 and CDR2 sequences are LGHDT and YNNKEL (reference sequence). CDR3 loop: CASSPANSGANVLTF. DNA of the CDR3: TGTGCCAGCTCCCCCGCAAACTCTGGGGCCAACGTCCTGACTTTC.

V usage is TRBV5-1 and J usage is TRBJ2-2; TRBD2 matches 12 bases. The V gene end was trimmed by 4 bases and the J gene end by 3 bases; junction bases not matched to a gene: 7. This CDR3 has 17 residues. Per germline, CDR1 SGHRS and CDR2 YFSETQ. In DNA form, the CDR3 reads TGCGCCAGCAGCCGACAGACTAGCGGGGGAGACACCGGGGAGCTGTTTTTT. Translated, it gives CASSRQTSGGDTGELFF.

Only a few counts were recorded for this clonotype. CDR3 sequence: CASSLAGEWRETQYF. CDR3 nucleotide sequence: TGCGCCAGCAGCTTGGCTGGGGAATGGCGAGAGACCCAGTACTTC. The chain links TRBV5-1 to TRBJ2-5; D ambiguous. The CDR3 has 15 residues. From germline, CDR1 is SGHRS and CDR2 YFSETQ. With 0 bases removed from V and 4 bases from J, the gap between germline ends came to 13 bases.

This chain connects TRBV29-1 to TRBJ2-3; 9 positions match TRBD1. The CDR3 runs 14 residues. Per the germline V gene, CDR1 is SQVTM and CDR2 is ANQGSEA. The ends lost 3 bases at V and 3 bases at J; junction bases unmatched: 4. CDR3 loop: CSVEGDRATDTQYF. The CDR3 coding sequence is TGCAGCGTTGAGGGGGACAGGGCAACAGATACGCAGTATTTT.

V is TRBV30 and J is TRBJ2-3; 7 bases are shared with TRBD2. Germline trimming cut 7 bases from V and 2 bases from J; bases unmatched to any gene: 9. Germline CDR1 GTSNPN, CDR2 SVGIG (reference sequence). The CDR3 is 14 residues long. This CDR3 is CASIPGGNTDTQYF. CDR3 nucleotides: TGTGCCTCCATCCCCGGGGGGAACACAGATACGCAGTATTTT.

The V call is TRBV7-2, the J call TRBJ2-7; no clear D. In germline, CDR1 is SGHTA, CDR2 FQGNSA. The CDR3 consists of 13 residues. V was trimmed by 0 bases and J by 5 bases, leaving 8 bases between them. The CDR3 loop reads CASSLAPRNEQYF. DNA of the CDR3: TGTGCCAGCAGCTTAGCGCCCAGAAACGAGCAGTACTTC.

CDR3 DNA sequence: TGCGCCAGCAGCCCGGACCCCTCGGGACAGGGGGCTAGCAATCAGCCCCAGCATTTT. Amino acids: CASSPDPSGQGASNQPQHF. V usage is TRBV5-1 and J usage is TRBJ1-5; 12 nucleotides align to TRBD1. The germline CDR1 and CDR2 sequences are SGHRS and YFSETQ. The CDR3 loop spans 19 amino acids. V lost 4 bases and J lost 0; bases outside the gene matches: 11.

CDR3: CASSQVWGGPETQYF. CDR3 DNA: TGCGCCAGCAGCCAAGTTTGGGGGGGCCCAGAGACCCAGTACTTC. V usage is TRBV4-3 and J usage is TRBJ2-5; tentative D call: TRBD2 (7 bases). This CDR3 is built from 15 residues. The germline V and J ends were trimmed by 1 base and 4 bases, with 13 bases remaining between them. CDR1 is LGHNA, CDR2 YSLEER, per germline.

The CDR3 coding sequence is TGCGCCAGCAGCCCGACCCTACAGGGTTCTGGCTACACCTTC. It encodes CASSPTLQGSGYTF. The rearrangement links TRBV5-1 to TRBJ1-2; tentatively, D is TRBD1 (6 bases). Germline CDR1 and CDR2: SGHRS and YFSETQ. The CDR3 has 14 residues. V lost 4 bases, J lost 7 bases, and 17 bases lay in between.

This clonotype occurred a few times. The chain has TRBV2 and TRBJ2-7; 11 bases are shared with TRBD1. The CDR3 extends over 14 amino acids. Germline trimming cut 4 bases from V and 3 bases from J; bases unmatched to any gene: 2. CDR1 and CDR2 (germline): SNHLY, FYNNEI. The CDR3: CASSGTGGVYEQYF. CDR3 nucleotide sequence: TGTGCCAGCAGTGGGACAGGGGGCGTCTACGAGCAGTACTTC. Full variable domain (missing parts from reference TRBV2 and TRBJ2-7): EPEVTQTPSHQVTQMGQEVILRCVPISNHLYFYWYRQILGQKVEFLVSFYNNEISEKSEIFDDQFSVERPDGSNFTLKIRSTKLEDSAMYFCASSGTGGVYEQYFGPGTRLTVT.

The CDR3 sequence is CSASGFEGSYNEQFF. Here the CDR3 DNA reads TGCAGTGCTAGTGGTTTTGAGGGGTCCTACAATGAGCAGTTCTTC. The chain is built from TRBV20-1 and TRBJ2-1; D assignment may be TRBD1 or TRBD2 (5 bases each). V was shortened by 3 bases and J by 1 base, with 13 bases between the two germline ends. CDR3 length: 15 amino acids. Germline lookup yields CDR1 DFQATT and CDR2 SNEGSKA (reference sequence).

This clonotype was seen more than once but under ten times. The chain carries TRBV3-1 and TRBJ2-3; a possible D gene is TRBD1 (6 bases). CDR1 LGHDT and CDR2 YNNKEL come from the germline V gene (reference sequence). This CDR3 region has 16 residues. Trimming stripped 1 base from V and 1 base from J, with 12 bases between. CDR3 coding DNA: TGTGCCAGCAGCCAAGGTCAGAGACAGGGCACAGATACGCAGTATTTT. Its protein product is CASSQGQRQGTDTQYF.

The V and J genes are TRBV14 and TRBJ1-2, with 8 nucleotides matching TRBD1. J lost 6 bases, V lost 1 base, and 4 bases had no gene match. Germline V gene data show CDR1 as SGHDN and CDR2 as FVKESK. This CDR3 contains 14 residues. In nucleotides, the CDR3 is TGTGCCAGCAGCCAAGGAACAGGGGGTAATGGCTACACCTTC. Its translation: CASSQGTGGNGYTF. The whole variable domain, filled in from reference TRBV14 and TRBJ1-2, reads EAGVTQFPSHSVIEKGQTVTLRCDPISGHDNLYWYRRVMGKEIKFLLHFVKESKQDESGMPNNRFLAERTGGTYSTLKVQPAELEDSGVYFCASSQGTGGNGYTFGSGTRLTVV.